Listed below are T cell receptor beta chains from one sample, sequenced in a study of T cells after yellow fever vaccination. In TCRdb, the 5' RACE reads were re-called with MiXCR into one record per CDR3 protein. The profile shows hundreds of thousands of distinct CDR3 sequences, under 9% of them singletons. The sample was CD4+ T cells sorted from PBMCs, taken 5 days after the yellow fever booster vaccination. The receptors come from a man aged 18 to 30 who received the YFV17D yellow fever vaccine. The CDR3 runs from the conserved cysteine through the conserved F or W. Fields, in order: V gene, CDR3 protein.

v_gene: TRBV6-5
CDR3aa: CASRKLAGGGTDTQYF

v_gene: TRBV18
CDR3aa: CASSPPARAGVGSPLHF

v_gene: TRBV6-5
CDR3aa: CASSYSGKGGNTIYF

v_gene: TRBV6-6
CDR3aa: CASGIHGDSEAFF

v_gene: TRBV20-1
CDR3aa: CSDGQGGTDTQYF

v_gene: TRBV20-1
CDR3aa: CSAKGRDTQYF

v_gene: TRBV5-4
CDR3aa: CASSLAPGRDGGYTF

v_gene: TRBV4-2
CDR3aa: CASSQDPGQGALTEAFF

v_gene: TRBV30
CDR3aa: CAWRVGLFSGNTIYF

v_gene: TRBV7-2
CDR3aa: CASSPQGGDQPQHF

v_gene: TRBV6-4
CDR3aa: CASSEVYTDTQYF

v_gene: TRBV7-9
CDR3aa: CASSRDRAYMNTEAFF

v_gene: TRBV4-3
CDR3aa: CASSQADRLNTEAFF

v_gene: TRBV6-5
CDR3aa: CASSYRRDREAFF

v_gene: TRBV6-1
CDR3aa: CASRGTTGTWVYGYTF

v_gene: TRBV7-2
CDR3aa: CASASWAGGTNEQFF

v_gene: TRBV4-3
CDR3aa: CASSQGPHVNTGELFF

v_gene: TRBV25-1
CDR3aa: CASSGRRRGLSYNSPLHF